The 7 T cell receptor beta chains below come from one sample, sequenced in a study of T cell responses to AZD1222 COVID-19 vaccine. TCRdb keeps only in-frame clones here, not all; method: immunoSEQ multiplex PCR. The sample lists over 150,000 clones; 90% were seen once. The sample consisted of peripheral blood, taken on day 0 of AZD1222 vaccination. These receptors were obtained from an adult in good health.

V usage is TRBV19 and J usage is TRBJ1-2, with D possibly being TRBD1 (6 bases). Per germline, CDR1 LNHDA and CDR2 SQIVND (reference sequence). Trimming took off 4 bases at V and 5 bases at J, with 20 bases between the two ends. The CDR3 contains 16 residues. CDR3 in amino acids: CASSTIGQTARYGYTF. The CDR3 bases are TGTGCCAGTAGTACAATCGGACAGACAGCCCGGTATGGCTACACCTTC.

This clone was observed a single time. The V and J genes are TRBV7-2 and TRBJ2-7; perhaps TRBD1 as D (5 bases). Germline CDR1 is SGHTA and CDR2 is FQGNSA. The CDR3 runs 14 residues. V was clipped by 2 bases and J by 0 bases, with 8 bases between them. The CDR3 here is CASSLTRDSYEQYF. The CDR3 coding sequence is TGTGCCAGCAGCTTAACCAGGGACTCCTACGAGCAGTACTTC.

The V call is TRBV5-5, the J call TRBJ2-5, with TRBD1 matching over 7 bases. There are 13 residues in the CDR3. Germline lookup yields CDR1 SGHKS and CDR2 YYEKEE (reference sequence). The trim removed 4 bases at V and 5 bases at J, leaving 5 bases unmatched. CDR3 in DNA: TGTGCCAGCAGCCGACAGGGATCCGAGACCCAGTACTTC. This encodes CASSRQGSETQYF.

This clone was observed a handful of times. J is TRBJ2-7 and V is TRBV5-1; 12 bases align to TRBD1. CDR1 is SGHRS, CDR2 YFSETQ, per germline. Trimming took 2 bases from V and 5 from J; bases not matched to a gene: 5. This CDR3 comprises 15 residues. The CDR3: CASSFTGQGAHEQYF. The DNA for the CDR3 is TGCGCCAGCAGCTTCACGGGACAGGGGGCCCACGAGCAGTACTTC.

This clone came up once. The V call is TRBV19, the J call TRBJ2-7, with TRBD1 matching over 11 bases. The CDR3 is made up of 14 amino acids. Germline V gene sequence: CDR1 LNHDA, CDR2 SQIVND (reference sequence). The V segment lost 5 bases and the J segment 6 bases; nucleotides outside the gene matches: 6. The DNA for the CDR3 is TGTGCCAGTAGTTCTCGGACAGGGGGCAGCGAGCAGTACTTC. Its translation: CASSSRTGGSEQYF. Full variable domain (missing parts from reference TRBV19 and TRBJ2-7): DGGITQSPKYLFRKEGQNVTLSCEQNLNHDAMYWYRQDPGQGLRLIYYSQIVNDFQKGDIAEGYSVSREKKESFPLTVTSAQKNPTAFYLCASSSRTGGSEQYFGPGTRLTVT.

The gene calls are TRBV18 and TRBJ1-6; D unclear. The length of the CDR3 is 14 residues. Per germline, CDR1 KGHSH and CDR2 LQKENI. Between the trimmed V and J ends, which lost 6 bases and 8 bases, there was a span of 14 bases. Here the CDR3 DNA reads TGTGCCAGCTCCTTGGCCGGACGGGATTCACCCCTCCACTTT. Its translation: CASSLAGRDSPLHF.

This chain uses TRBV5-1 with TRBJ1-6; D may be TRBD1 (5 bases). The CDR3 covers 16 residues. Trimming took off 4 bases at V and 2 bases at J, with 13 bases between the two ends. CDR1 is SGHRS, CDR2 YFSETQ, per germline. In DNA form, the CDR3 reads TGCGCCAGCAGCCAAGGAGGGGTAACCTATAATTCACCCCTCCACTTT. Translation gives CASSQGGVTYNSPLHF.